The 15 T cell receptor beta chains presented below share a single source sample, sequenced in a study of T cells in Graves' hyperthyroidism and ophthalmopathy. The investigators amplified TCR beta CDR3 regions from RNA transcripts. An initial round of RT-PCR targeting the TCR CDR3 relied on the HTBI primer set. TCRdb independently ran MiXCR on the multiplex PCR reads; one entry per CDR3 protein. Counted here are about 400,000 distinct CDR3 sequences, 15% occurring once; the ten biggest clones make up approximately 32%. Sequenced material: blood. Receptor source: a woman between 25 and 40 years old with Graves' hyperthyroidism.

This clonotype was seen ten or more times. The chain joins TRBV11-2 to TRBJ1-1, with D possibly being TRBD1 (6 bases). The V end lost 0 bases, the J end lost 5 bases, and 28 bases lay between the germline ends. The CDR3 runs 20 residues. Germline CDR1 is SGHAT and CDR2 is FQNNGV. As DNA, the CDR3 is TGTGCCAGCAGCTTAGATGAGCTCGGCTGGACAGCTGTAGGGTGGACTGAAGCTTTCTTT. This gives the protein CASSLDELGWTAVGWTEAFF. Combining the CDR3 with reference TRBV11-2 and TRBJ1-1 gives the whole variable domain EAGVAQSPRYKIIEKRQSVAFWCNPISGHATLYWYQQILGQGPKLLIQFQNNGVVDDSQLPKDRFSAERLKGVDSTLKIQPAKLEDSAVYLCASSLDELGWTAVGWTEAFFGQGTRLTVV.

This clonotype was counted only a few times. V gene TRBV20-1 combines with J gene TRBJ1-2; 8 nucleotides align to TRBD1. Germline CDR1 and CDR2: DFQATT and SNEGSKA (reference sequence). V was clipped by 7 bases and J by 0 bases; unmatched bases: 4. The CDR3 length is 13 residues. CDR3 coding DNA: TGCAGTGTCAGACAGGGGACTAACTATGGCTACACCTTC. It translates to CSVRQGTNYGYTF.

This chain joins TRBV2 and TRBJ2-6; D might be TRBD1 or TRBD2, each matching 6 bases. Germline values: CDR1 SNHLY, CDR2 FYNNEI. Trimming removed 2 bases at V and 4 bases at J, with 12 bases between. The CDR3 sequence is 16 residues long. The CDR3 is CASSERGASGANVLTF. CDR3 bases: TGTGCCAGCAGTGAAAGGGGGGCGTCAGGGGCCAACGTCCTGACTTTC.

At least ten counts were recorded for this clonotype. The rearrangement uses TRBV5-1 and TRBJ2-7; 10 nucleotides align to TRBD2. From germline, CDR1 is SGHRS and CDR2 YFSETQ. The CDR3 has 16 residues. V was clipped by 4 bases and J by 3 bases; unmatched bases: 10. The CDR3 here is CASSLRSGLAVYEQYF. The CDR3 nucleotides read TGCGCCAGCAGCCTGCGATCAGGACTAGCGGTCTACGAGCAGTACTTC.

Many counts were recorded for this clonotype. The V gene is TRBV24-1, the J gene TRBJ1-2; no clear D. This CDR3 is built from 14 residues. CDR1 KGHDR and CDR2 SFDVKD come from the germline V gene. Between the trimmed V and J ends, which lost 3 bases and 4 bases, there was a span of 11 bases. CDR3 DNA sequence: TGTGCCACCAGTGATCCCGGGGAAGGCTATGGCTACACCTTC. Translation: CATSDPGEGYGYTF.

This clonotype was counted ten times or more. The rearrangement links TRBV20-1 to TRBJ2-7; TRBD1 is a possible D gene (6 bases). Per germline, CDR1 DFQATT and CDR2 SNEGSKA (reference sequence). The CDR3 totals 14 residues. V lost 3 bases and J 1 base, leaving 13 bases between the germline ends. The CDR3 DNA is TGCAGTGCTAGCCTCCCAGGGGCTTCCTACGAGCAGTACTTC. It codes for CSASLPGASYEQYF.

The chain joins TRBV12-3 or TRBV12-4 to TRBJ2-3; 7 bases line up with TRBD2. V lost 5 bases to trimming and J lost 4 bases; unmatched junction nucleotides: 9. CDR3 length equals 15 residues. The CDR3 sequence: CASSPAGAVADTQYF. The CDR3, as DNA: TGTGCCAGCAGTCCCGCGGGAGCTGTTGCAGATACGCAGTATTTT.

The J gene is TRBJ2-1, the V gene TRBV24-1, with 11 bases that match TRBD2. Germline assignment: CDR1 KGHDR and CDR2 SFDVKD. V shed 3 bases, J shed 7 bases, and the junction held 10 bases outside the gene matches. This CDR3 has 17 amino acids. The chain's CDR3 is CATSDPGVAGGSNEQFF. For the CDR3, the DNA is TGTGCCACCAGTGATCCCGGGGTAGCGGGAGGGTCGAATGAGCAGTTCTTC.

This clonotype came up many times. The chain employs TRBV12-3 or TRBV12-4 and TRBJ2-2; 13 nucleotides match TRBD2. This CDR3 is 16 amino acids long. V trimming: 5 bases; J trimming: 4 bases; junction bases outside the gene matches: 4. This CDR3 is CASSRTSGSSTGELFF. In nucleotides, the CDR3 is TGTGCCAGCAGTCGGACTAGCGGGAGTAGCACCGGGGAGCTGTTTTTT.

Many counts were recorded for this clonotype. V gene TRBV28 combines with J gene TRBJ1-1; D unclear. Germline V gene sequence: CDR1 MDHEN, CDR2 SYDVKM. The length of the CDR3 is 15 residues. Trimming pared 10 bases from V and 0 bases from J, leaving 18 bases between. CDR3 bases: TGTGCCACCAGACCAGGTGACGCGGTGAACACTGAAGCTTTCTTT. Translation gives CATRPGDAVNTEAFF. The complete variable domain, with remaining parts taken from reference TRBV28 and TRBJ1-1, reads DVKVTQSSRYLVKRTGEKVFLECVQDMDHENMFWYRQDPGLGLRLIYFSYDVKMKEKGDIPEGYSVSREKKERFSLILESASTNQTSMYLCATRPGDAVNTEAFFGQGTRLTVV.

J is TRBJ1-3 and V is TRBV29-1; 11 bases are a match to TRBD1. V was clipped by 7 bases and J by 1 base; unmatched bases: 3. Germline V gene sequence: CDR1 SQVTM, CDR2 ANQGSEA. The CDR3 has 14 residues. In DNA form, the CDR3 reads TGCAGCGGAGGGACAGGGGGTTCTGGAAACACCATATATTTT. This codes for CSGGTGGSGNTIYF.

Ten or more counts support this clonotype. V and J are TRBV4-1 and TRBJ2-5, with D perhaps matching TRBD1 or TRBD2 (6 bases each). V was shortened by 0 bases and J by 5 bases, with 13 bases between the two germline ends. CDR1 MGHRA and CDR2 YSYEKL come from the germline V gene. CDR3 length: 15 amino acids. As DNA, the CDR3 is TGCGCCAGCAGCCAAGACGCAGGGGCGGGGGAGACCCAGTACTTC. The encoded protein is CASSQDAGAGETQYF.

This clonotype was counted ten times or more. V gene TRBV30 combines with J gene TRBJ1-5; 7 bases line up with TRBD1. The CDR3 extends over 13 amino acids. The V gene's germline CDR1 is GTSNPN and CDR2 SVGIG (reference sequence). Trimming cost V 3 bases and J 5 bases; bases outside gene matches: 4. The CDR3 is CAWRDRDHQPQHF. In nucleotides, the CDR3 is TGTGCCTGGAGAGACAGGGATCATCAGCCCCAGCATTTT.

Only a few counts were recorded for this clonotype. The rearrangement joins TRBV20-1 to TRBJ2-2, with D tentatively TRBD1 or TRBD2 (6 bases each). CDR1 and CDR2 (germline): DFQATT, SNEGSKA (reference sequence). The V gene lost 5 bases and the J gene lost 2 bases, with 9 bases spanning the gap. The CDR3 is made up of 13 amino acids. CDR3 sequence (DNA): TGCAGTGCTGGGGGGACAAACACCGGGGAGCTGTTTTTT. The encoded protein is CSAGGTNTGELFF.

In this sample, this clonotype turned up many times. V gene TRBV12-3 or TRBV12-4 combines with J gene TRBJ2-7; the D gene is possibly TRBD2 (5 bases). The ends were cut back, 4 bases at V and 4 bases at J, with 8 bases in the middle. The CDR3 runs 12 residues. CDR3 protein: CASSSTGYEQYF. The CDR3 region has the DNA TGTGCCAGCAGTTCGACGGGATACGAGCAGTACTTC.